This TCR beta chain is from a study of blood T cell repertoires in COVID-19. On the study more broadly: COVID-19 samples from acute and convalescent phases originated in the United States, Italy and Spain.

Trimming took off 3 bases at V and 2 bases at J, with 4 bases between the two ends. The CDR3 is 12 residues long. The V gene's germline CDR1 is LNHNV and CDR2 YYDKDF (reference sequence). This clone was counted once. Original data processing: It was from reference gene primer amplification that nucleated cell counts were estimated. Clones were sequenced by immunoSEQ multiplex PCR, and TCRdb holds only the in-frame ones, with some missing. The V and J calls and the clone size are those of that table, but D and trimming were determined from the DNA. The sample records some 150,000 clones, roughly three quarters being singletons. Seattle-derived patients entered the study during active infection and were followed longitudinally.

The chain is built from TRBV15 and TRBJ2-5; D ambiguous. The sample comprised peripheral blood. The TCR was taken from a woman in her 70s with COVID-19, enrolled during active disease. The CDR3 nucleotides are TGTGCCACCAGCAGGCGGCAAGAGACCCAGTACTTC. This gives the protein CATSRRQETQYF.